This T cell receptor (beta chain) was captured by sequencing in a study of cytomegalovirus exposure and HLA in healthy donors. Remarks on this clone: The target antigen is unknown.

Sequencing was performed with immunoSEQ multiplex PCR; in TCRdb, only in-frame clones are kept and a portion is missing. The sample gives fewer than 150,000 clones, just under 85% of which show up once; 25% to 30% is in the top ten. V was clipped by 1 base and J by 6 bases; unmatched bases: 10. The CDR3 consists of 16 residues. Germline loops: CDR1 SGHRS, CDR2 YFSETQ. General study points: Reports credit the classifier with highly specific, highly sensitive diagnosis of cytomegalovirus status.

The TCR sequence derives from a young man in good health and CMV-seropositive. Sequenced sample: PBMCs. The chain carries TRBV5-1 and TRBJ2-5; 9 positions agree with TRBD2. The CDR3 loop reads CASSLPGAGGPQTQYF. The CDR3 region has the DNA TGCGCCAGCAGCTTGCCCGGGGCGGGAGGGCCTCAGACCCAGTACTTC.